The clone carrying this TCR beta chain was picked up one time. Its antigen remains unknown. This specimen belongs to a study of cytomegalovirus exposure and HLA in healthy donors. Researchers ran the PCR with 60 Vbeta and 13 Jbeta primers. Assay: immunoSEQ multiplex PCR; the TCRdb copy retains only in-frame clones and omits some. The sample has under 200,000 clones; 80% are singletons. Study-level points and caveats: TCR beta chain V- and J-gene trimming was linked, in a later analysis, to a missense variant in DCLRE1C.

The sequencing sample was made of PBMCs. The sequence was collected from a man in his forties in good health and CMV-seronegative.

CDR3 loop: CAWSVSLAGARETQYF. CDR3 nucleotide sequence: TGTGCCTGGAGTGTAAGTCTAGCGGGAGCACGAGAGACCCAGTACTTC. This chain joins TRBV30 and TRBJ2-5, with 10 nucleotides matching TRBD2. J gave up 4 bases and V 0 bases, and 8 bases lay outside the gene matches. Germline V gene sequence: CDR1 GTSNPN, CDR2 SVGIG (reference sequence). The CDR3 extends over 16 amino acids.